This T cell receptor (beta chain) derives from a study of blood T cell repertoires in COVID-19 (dated by TCRdb to the early 2020s). With regard to the full study: Collaborator samples came from the United States, Italy and Spain and covered acute and convalescent phases of COVID-19. The prospective study material was composed of cDNA or gDNA derived from T cells, B-cell-depleted T cells, or PBMCs. Deeply sampled blood TCRbeta repertoires from subjects exposed to, actively infected with, or recovered from COVID-19 were included in the dataset. The repertoires were released in a freely available public database meant as a resource for research on the immune response to SARS-CoV-2. Samples came from the ongoing ImmuneRACE study (first 160 participants) plus 1,254 subjects from 6 global collaborators. The sample metadata nearly always contained a de-identified subject ID, COVID-19 status, age in years and sex. Where HLA class I and class II types were available, the types were taken from metadata supplied by the sample provider, not from assay-based typing.

What the work shows at the level of the full study, not this receptor alone: How much clinical and demographic metadata was included differed by source and by participant, and the metadata was provided uncurated.

The immunoSEQ Assay, a bias-controlled multiplex PCR, was used to amplify TCRbeta CDR3 regions from genomic DNA. Concerning the study's data processing: Nucleated cell counts per sample were estimated from amplification of reference gene primers within the assay. Sequence reads were collapsed and filtered to measure the absolute abundance of every unique TCRbeta CDR3 rearrangement. Productive Simpson clonality was computed per sample as the square root of Simpson's diversity index over productive rearrangements. TCRdb retrieved this table from immuneACCESS and kept in-frame rearrangements only. Not all clones are present; in checked studies, unresolved V genes account for under half, and no reason is known for the remainder. The V and J calls and clone size were taken over from that table, and D and trimming were inferred from the DNA. The sample contains about 520,000 clones, approximately 83% of them found a single time. The top ten clonotypes cover 3.2% of the sample.

This clone was seen once. No antigen is known for it. Base qualities are not recorded, but no much larger clone differs from it by a single base. Collaborating institutions collected whole blood in K2EDTA tubes following their own protocols. For TCRbeta analysis, collaborator samples were shipped as frozen whole blood, as isolated PBMCs, or as DNA extracted from either sample type. The sequence was obtained from a human donor in a cohort sampled during active COVID-19. The specimen was peripheral blood.

The encoded CDR3 is CASLGASEQFF. The sequenced DNA: TGTGCCAGCTTGGGGGCCTCCGAGCAGTTCTTC. In this chain, TRBV27 is recombined with TRBJ2-1, with TRBD1 perhaps the D gene, on 6 matching bases. V is reduced by 8 bases and J by 10 bases, leaving a spacing of 12 bases between them. Per the germline V gene (reference sequence), MNHEY is the CDR1 and SMNVEV is the CDR2. Measured from the cysteine to the phenylalanine, the CDR3 is 11 residues long. Just CDR3 DNA is preserved here, 33 bases in frame from base 1.